The 3 T cell receptor beta chains below all came from one sample that was sequenced in a study of T cell responses to AZD1222 COVID-19 vaccine. The repertoire was sequenced with immunoSEQ multiplex PCR; TCRdb's copy has only in-frame clones and lacks some. The data hold approximately 200,000 clones, with about 95% observed a single time. This specimen was peripheral blood, taken 28 days after the second dose of the MenACWY control vaccine. The source is an adult who received the MenACWY meningococcal vaccine as a control.

The chain is built from TRBV15 and TRBJ2-7; D not resolved. The V gene lost 0 bases and the J gene lost 1 base, with 10 bases spanning the gap. The CDR3 spans 15 residues. Germline CDR1 is LNHNV and CDR2 is YYDKDF (reference sequence). DNA for the CDR3: TGTGCCACCAGCAGAGATCTACAGTTATCCTACGAGCAGTACTTC. Translating it yields CATSRDLQLSYEQYF.

V gene TRBV19 combines with J gene TRBJ2-1; D tentatively reads TRBD1 or TRBD2 (5 bases each). The CDR3 loop spans 14 amino acids. Trimming stripped 5 bases from V and 5 bases from J, with 13 bases between. Germline CDR1 and CDR2: LNHDA and SQIVND (reference sequence). The CDR3 DNA sequence: TGTGCCAGTAGTGTCGGGACGGACCACAATGAGCAGTTCTTC. This gives the protein CASSVGTDHNEQFF.

This chain links TRBV28 with TRBJ2-2, with D possibly TRBD1 on 5 matching bases. The CDR3 has 13 amino acids. The germline gives CDR1 MDHEN, CDR2 SYDVKM. V lost 9 bases and J lost 3, with 11 bases in between. DNA of the CDR3: TGTGCCAGTACCACAGGTTACACCGGGGAGCTGTTTTTT. Amino acid sequence: CASTTGYTGELFF.